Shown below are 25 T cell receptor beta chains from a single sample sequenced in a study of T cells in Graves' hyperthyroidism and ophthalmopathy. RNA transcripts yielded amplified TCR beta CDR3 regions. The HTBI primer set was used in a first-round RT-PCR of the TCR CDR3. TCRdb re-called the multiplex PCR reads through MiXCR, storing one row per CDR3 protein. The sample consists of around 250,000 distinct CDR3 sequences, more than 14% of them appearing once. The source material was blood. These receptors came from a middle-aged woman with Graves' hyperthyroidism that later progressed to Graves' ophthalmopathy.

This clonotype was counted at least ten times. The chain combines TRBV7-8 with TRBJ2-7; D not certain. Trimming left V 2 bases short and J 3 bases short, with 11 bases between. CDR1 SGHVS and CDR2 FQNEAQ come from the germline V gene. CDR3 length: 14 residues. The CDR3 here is CASSLTGSFYEQYF. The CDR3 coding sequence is TGTGCCAGCAGCTTAACGGGTAGCTTCTACGAGCAGTACTTC.

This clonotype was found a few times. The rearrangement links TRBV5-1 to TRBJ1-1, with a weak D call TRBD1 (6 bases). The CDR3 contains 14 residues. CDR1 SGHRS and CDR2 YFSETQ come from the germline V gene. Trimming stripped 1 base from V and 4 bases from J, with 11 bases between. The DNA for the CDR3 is TGCGCCAGCAGCTTGACAGGGAGTTTCACTGAAGCTTTCTTT. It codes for CASSLTGSFTEAFF.

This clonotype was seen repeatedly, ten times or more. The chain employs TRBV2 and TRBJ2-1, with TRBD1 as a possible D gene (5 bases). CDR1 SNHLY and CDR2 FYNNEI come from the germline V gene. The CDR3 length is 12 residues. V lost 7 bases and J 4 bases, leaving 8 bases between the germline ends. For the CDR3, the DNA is TGTGCCAGCACCGGACAATACAATGAGCAGTTCTTC. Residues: CASTGQYNEQFF.

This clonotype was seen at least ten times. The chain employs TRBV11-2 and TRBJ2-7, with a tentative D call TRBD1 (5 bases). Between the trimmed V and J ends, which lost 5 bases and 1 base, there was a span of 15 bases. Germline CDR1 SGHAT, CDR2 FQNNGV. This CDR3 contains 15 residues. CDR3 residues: CASSRDSIGSYEQYF. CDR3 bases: TGTGCCAGCAGCAGAGACAGTATAGGGTCCTACGAGCAGTACTTC.

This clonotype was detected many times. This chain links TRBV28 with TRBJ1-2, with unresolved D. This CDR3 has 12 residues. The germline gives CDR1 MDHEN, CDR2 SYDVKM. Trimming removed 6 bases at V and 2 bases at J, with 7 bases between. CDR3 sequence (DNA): TGTGCCAGCAGCGCAGACAACTATGGCTACACCTTC. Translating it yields CASSADNYGYTF.

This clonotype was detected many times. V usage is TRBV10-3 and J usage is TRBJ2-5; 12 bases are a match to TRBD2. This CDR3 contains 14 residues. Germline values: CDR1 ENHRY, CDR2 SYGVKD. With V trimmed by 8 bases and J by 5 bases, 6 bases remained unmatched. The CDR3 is CAIGLAGGLETQYF. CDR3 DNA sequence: TGTGCCATCGGGCTAGCGGGAGGGTTGGAGACCCAGTACTTC.

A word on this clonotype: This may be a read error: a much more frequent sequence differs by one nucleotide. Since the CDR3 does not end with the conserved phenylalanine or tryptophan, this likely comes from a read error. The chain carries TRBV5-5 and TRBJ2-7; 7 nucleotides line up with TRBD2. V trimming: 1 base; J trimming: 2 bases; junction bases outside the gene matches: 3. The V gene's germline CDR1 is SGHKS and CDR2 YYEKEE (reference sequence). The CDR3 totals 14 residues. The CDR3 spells CASSLWGGAYEQYS. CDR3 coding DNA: TGTGCCAGCAGCTTGTGGGGGGGGGCCTACGAGCAGTACTCC.

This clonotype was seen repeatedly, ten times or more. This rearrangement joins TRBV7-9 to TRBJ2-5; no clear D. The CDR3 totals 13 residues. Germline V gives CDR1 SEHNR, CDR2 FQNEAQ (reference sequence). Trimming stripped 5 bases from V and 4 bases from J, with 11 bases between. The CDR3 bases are TGTGCCAGCAGCCTGTCCCTCGGAGAGACCCAGTACTTC. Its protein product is CASSLSLGETQYF.

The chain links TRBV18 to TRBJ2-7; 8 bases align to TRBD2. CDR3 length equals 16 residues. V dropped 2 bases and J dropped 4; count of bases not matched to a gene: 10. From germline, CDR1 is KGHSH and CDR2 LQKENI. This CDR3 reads CASSPFPSGRRYEQYF. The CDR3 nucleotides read TGTGCCAGCTCACCATTCCCGAGCGGGAGAAGATACGAGCAGTACTTC.

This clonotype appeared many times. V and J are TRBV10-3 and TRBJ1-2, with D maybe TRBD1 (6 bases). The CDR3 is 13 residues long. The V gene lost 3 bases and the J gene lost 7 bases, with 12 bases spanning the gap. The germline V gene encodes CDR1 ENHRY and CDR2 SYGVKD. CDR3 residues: CAISDRQAPGYTF. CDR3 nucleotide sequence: TGTGCCATCAGTGATAGACAGGCCCCTGGCTACACCTTC.

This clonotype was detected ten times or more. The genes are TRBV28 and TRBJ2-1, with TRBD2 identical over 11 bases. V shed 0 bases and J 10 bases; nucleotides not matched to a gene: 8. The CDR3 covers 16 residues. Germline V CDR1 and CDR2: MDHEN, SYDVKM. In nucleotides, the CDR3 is TGTGCCAGCAGTTTATGGATAGCGGGAGGGTCAAAGGAGCAGTTCTTC. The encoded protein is CASSLWIAGGSKEQFF.

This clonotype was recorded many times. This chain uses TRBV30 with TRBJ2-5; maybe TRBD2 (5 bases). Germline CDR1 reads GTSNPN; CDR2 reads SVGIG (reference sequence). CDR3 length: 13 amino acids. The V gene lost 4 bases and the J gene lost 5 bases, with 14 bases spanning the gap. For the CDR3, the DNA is TGTGCCTGGAATGGCGGGCTAGGGGAGACCCAGTACTTC. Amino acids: CAWNGGLGETQYF. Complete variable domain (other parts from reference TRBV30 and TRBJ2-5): SQTIHQWPATLVQPVGSPLSLECTVEGTSNPNLYWYRQAAGRGLQLLFYSVGIGQISSEVPQNLSASRPQDRQFILSSKKLLLSDSGFYLCAWNGGLGETQYFGPGTRLLVL.

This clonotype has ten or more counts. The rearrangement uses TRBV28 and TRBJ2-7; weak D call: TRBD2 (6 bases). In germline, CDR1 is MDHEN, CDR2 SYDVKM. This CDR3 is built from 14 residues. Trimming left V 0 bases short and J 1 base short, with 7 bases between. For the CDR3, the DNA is TGTGCCAGCAGTTTATGGGGGAGGTCCTACGAGCAGTACTTC. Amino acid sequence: CASSLWGRSYEQYF.

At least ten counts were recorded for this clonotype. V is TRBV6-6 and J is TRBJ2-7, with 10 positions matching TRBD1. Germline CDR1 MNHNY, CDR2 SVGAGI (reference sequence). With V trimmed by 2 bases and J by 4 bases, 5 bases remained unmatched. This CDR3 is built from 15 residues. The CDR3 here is CASSYPGQGLYEQYF. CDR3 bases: TGTGCCAGCAGTTACCCGGGACAGGGGTTATACGAGCAGTACTTC.

This chain's CDR3 is CASSLRTGSVNIQYF. In DNA, the CDR3 is TGCGCCAGCAGCCTTAGGACAGGGTCCGTAAACATTCAGTACTTC. This rearrangement joins TRBV4-1 to TRBJ2-4; 8 bases align to TRBD1. The CDR3 runs 15 residues. J lost 6 bases, V lost 4 bases, and 8 bases had no gene match. Germline-derived CDR1 and CDR2 are MGHRA and YSYEKL.

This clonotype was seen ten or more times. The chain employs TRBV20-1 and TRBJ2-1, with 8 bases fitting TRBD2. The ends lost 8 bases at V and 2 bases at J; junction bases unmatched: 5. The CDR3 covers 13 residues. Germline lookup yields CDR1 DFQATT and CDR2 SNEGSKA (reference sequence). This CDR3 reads CSSPGRAYNEQFF. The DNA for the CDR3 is TGCAGTTCCCCCGGGAGGGCCTACAATGAGCAGTTCTTC.

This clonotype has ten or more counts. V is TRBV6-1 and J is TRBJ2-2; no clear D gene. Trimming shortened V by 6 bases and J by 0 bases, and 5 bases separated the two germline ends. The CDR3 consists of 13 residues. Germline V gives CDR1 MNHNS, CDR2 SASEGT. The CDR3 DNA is TGTGCCAGCAGGGATACGAACACCGGGGAGCTGTTTTTT. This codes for CASRDTNTGELFF.

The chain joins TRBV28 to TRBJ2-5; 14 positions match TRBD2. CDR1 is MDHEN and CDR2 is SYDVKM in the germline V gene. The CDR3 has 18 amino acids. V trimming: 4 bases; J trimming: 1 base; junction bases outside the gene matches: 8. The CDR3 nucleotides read TGTGCCAGCAGTTCCACCGGACTAGCGGGAGGCCTCCAAGAGACCCAGTACTTC. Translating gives CASSSTGLAGGLQETQYF.

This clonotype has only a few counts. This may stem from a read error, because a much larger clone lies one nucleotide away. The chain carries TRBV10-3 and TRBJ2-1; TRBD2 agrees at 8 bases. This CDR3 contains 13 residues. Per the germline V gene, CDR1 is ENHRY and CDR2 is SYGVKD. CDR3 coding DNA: TGTGCCATCACCGGGAATAGCGGGGATGAGCAGTCCTTC. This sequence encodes CAITGNSGDEQSF.

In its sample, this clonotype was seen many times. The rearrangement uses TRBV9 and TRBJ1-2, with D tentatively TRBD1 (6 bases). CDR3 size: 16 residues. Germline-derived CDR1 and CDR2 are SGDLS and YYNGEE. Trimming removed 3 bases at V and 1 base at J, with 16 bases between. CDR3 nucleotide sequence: TGTGCCAGCAGCGCGACCCGAGGGGGTTATAACTATGGCTACACCTTC. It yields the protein CASSATRGGYNYGYTF.

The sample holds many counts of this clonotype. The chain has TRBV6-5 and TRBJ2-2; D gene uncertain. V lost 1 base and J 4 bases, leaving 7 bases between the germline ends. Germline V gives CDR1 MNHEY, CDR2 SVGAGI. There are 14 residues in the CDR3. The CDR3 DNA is TGTGCCAGCAGTTACTTGGAGCCCACCGGGGAGCTGTTTTTT. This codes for CASSYLEPTGELFF.

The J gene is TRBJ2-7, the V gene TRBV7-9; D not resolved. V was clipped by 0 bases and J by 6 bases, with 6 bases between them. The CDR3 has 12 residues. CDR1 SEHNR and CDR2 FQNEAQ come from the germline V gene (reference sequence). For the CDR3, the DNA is TGTGCCAGCAGCTTAGCGTTCGGCGAGCAGTACTTC. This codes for CASSLAFGEQYF.

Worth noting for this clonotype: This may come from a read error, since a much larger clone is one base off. The CDR3 loop reads CASSPRGTDAGELFF. The CDR3 coding sequence is TGTGCCAGCAGTCCGAGAGGGACCGACGCCGGGGAGCTGTTTTTT. The chain is built from TRBV12-3 or TRBV12-4 and TRBJ2-2; D may match TRBD1 or TRBD2 (5 bases each). This CDR3 is 15 amino acids long. The ends were cut back, 5 bases at V and 6 bases at J, with 16 bases in the middle.

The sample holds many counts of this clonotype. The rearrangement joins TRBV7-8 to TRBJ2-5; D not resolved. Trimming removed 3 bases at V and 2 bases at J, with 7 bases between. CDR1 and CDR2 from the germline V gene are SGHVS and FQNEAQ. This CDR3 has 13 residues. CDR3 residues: CASSFGLQETQYF. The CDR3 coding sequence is TGTGCCAGCAGCTTCGGCTTGCAAGAGACCCAGTACTTC.

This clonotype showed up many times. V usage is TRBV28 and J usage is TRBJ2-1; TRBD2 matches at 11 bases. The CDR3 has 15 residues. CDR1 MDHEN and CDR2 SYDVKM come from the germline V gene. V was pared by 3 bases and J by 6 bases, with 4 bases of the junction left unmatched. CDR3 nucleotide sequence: TGTGCCAGCAGTTTCCTAGCGGGAGGTATCAATGAGCAGTTCTTC. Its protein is CASSFLAGGINEQFF.